This entry describes one T cell receptor beta chain. The sample originates from a study of blood T cell repertoires in COVID-19. The study recruited people aged roughly 18 to 95 years across approximately 25 US areas. Clinical histories supplied by participants themselves formed the basis of cohort assignment. Resolution of symptoms, clearance, or two negative PCRs was present in recovered Cohort 3 donors. In the original workflow: Counts of nucleated cells, estimated from reference gene primer amplification, were obtained. The assay was immunoSEQ multiplex PCR, and TCRdb's table has in-frame clones only and misses some. That table gives V, J and clone size, and the DNA gave D and trimming. The sample includes 280,000 or so clones, about 83% seen only once; the top ten take 6% to 7%. This CDR3 is built from 15 residues. Looked up from germline, CDR1 is SNHLY and CDR2 is FYNNEI. V trimming: 6 bases; J trimming: 0 bases; junction bases outside the gene matches: 8.

J is TRBJ2-7 and V is TRBV2; 7 bases match TRBD1. What was sequenced was PBMCs or T cells enriched from blood (not recorded which). This TCR was sampled from a middle-aged woman who had recovered from COVID-19. CDR3 nucleotide sequence: TGTGCCAGCAGATTTAAGACAGGGTTCTCCTACGAGCAGTACTTC. Translated, it gives CASRFKTGFSYEQYF. Complete variable domain (other parts from reference TRBV2 and TRBJ2-7): EPEVTQTPSHQVTQMGQEVILRCVPISNHLYFYWYRQILGQKVEFLVSFYNNEISEKSEIFDDQFSVERPDGSNFTLKIRSTKLEDSAMYFCASRFKTGFSYEQYFGPGTRLTVT.